This record looks at one T cell receptor (beta chain) sequence and its context. The V gene end was trimmed by 4 bases and the J gene end by 6 bases; junction bases not matched to a gene: 9. Looked up from germline, CDR1 is KGHSH and CDR2 is LQKENI. The CDR3 sequence is 14 residues long. Unique molecular identifiers were affixed to discrete cDNA molecules within the library. TCRdb reanalysed the RACE reads using MiXCR and keeps one entry per CDR3 protein. This table has tens of thousands of distinct CDR3 sequences, about 8.5% appearing once. The sample comes from a study of human T cells and chemical hapten exposure. Turning to the study itself: For the approximately 25-week duration of the study, patients were given weekly doses of diphenylcyclopropenone on the scalp.

Sample time point: patch test 2, 6 weeks after DPC sensitization. As for treatment: therapeutic diphenylcyclopropenone sensitization with weekly scalp DPC. Suited to DPC and affected by alopecia, the donors ranged from 18 to 70 years old. Someone pulled total RNA out of unfractionated whole blood. The receptor's source is a woman between 50 and 59 years old with alopecia areata. Some clones in this sample may be carry-over from other donors' samples. The rearrangement uses TRBV18 and TRBJ2-7; 7 positions agree with TRBD1. Material: whole blood, obtained in connection with sensitization to the hapten diphenylcyclopropenone (DPC). The CDR3 DNA sequence: TGTGCCAGCTCACATAAAACAGGGGAGCGCGAGCAGTACTTC. Its translation is CASSHKTGEREQYF.